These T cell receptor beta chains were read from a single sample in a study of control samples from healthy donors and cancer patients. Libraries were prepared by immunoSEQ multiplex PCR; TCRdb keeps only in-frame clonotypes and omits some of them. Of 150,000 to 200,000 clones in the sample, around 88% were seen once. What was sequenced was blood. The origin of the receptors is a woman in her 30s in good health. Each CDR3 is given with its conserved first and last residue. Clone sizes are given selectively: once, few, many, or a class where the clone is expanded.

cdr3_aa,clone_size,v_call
CASSGRGANTEAFF,few,TRBV2
CAISARGGANTQYF,once,TRBV10-3
CASSLWGNEQFF,-,TRBV27
CASSDGGLATGELFF,-,TRBV6-4
CSVERGRGSGYTF,-,TRBV29-1
CATSGRPNTEAFF,-,TRBV19
CASSSTHDRAAEAFF,-,TRBV7-2
CASSYSTGRPYGYTF,-,TRBV6-2/TRBV6-3
CASSVEGQQYF,-,TRBV2
CATSPYPQGTGGNNEQFF,-,TRBV15
CASSSRLAGGNEQYF,-,TRBV11-2
CASSLSVDRGETQYF,-,TRBV7-9
CASSLTSGGKTQYF,-,TRBV5-6
CATRQGPGTEAFF,once,TRBV30
CASSQDTVQETQYF,-,TRBV14
CATSDPTEGTNEQFF,once,TRBV24-1
CASIRSLTGELFF,-,TRBV12-3/TRBV12-4
CSVEADSSYEQYF,-,TRBV29-1
CASSPGQGRNTGELFF,-,TRBV19
CASSFLRIENIQYF,-,TRBV6-2/TRBV6-3
CSGLRAGNTIYF,-,TRBV29-1
CASSQEINQPQHF,-,TRBV3-1/TRBV3-2
CASSPRTGESIVRSDQPQHF,-,TRBV28
CASSDIGQGANEQFF,-,TRBV6-1
CASSYSFTEAYEQYF,-,TRBV6-5
CASSFGVRAEGYTF,once,TRBV7-9
CASSFDRDGTQYF,-,TRBV27
CSVLSLQNTEAFF,few,TRBV29-1
CASTRRGRTEAFF,-,TRBV10-2
CASSLLATNEKLFF,-,TRBV19
CASSPTTSGWDTQYF,-,TRBV6-5
CASSYKGTDNEQFF,-,TRBV6-5
CASSPQGVRDIQYF,-,TRBV2
CASSSGGWTPGEKLFF,-,TRBV5-1
CASSYEGAGDTQYF,-,TRBV7-2
CASSLVGAGSAPYEQYF,few,TRBV5-5
CASSVAGGRADTQYF,-,TRBV9
CASSIVEGAASSGYTF,-,TRBV19
CASSPSSYEQYF,-,TRBV7-8
CASSQVAGWGGETQYF,-,TRBV3-1/TRBV3-2
CASSLVSRRARAYNEQFF,-,TRBV5-5
CASSTPGGVDIQYF,-,TRBV19
CAISESKGTGELFF,-,TRBV10-3
CASSLAWDSSYEQYF,-,TRBV11-2
CASSTIQAETQYF,-,TRBV6-5
CASSKGGRSYYEQYF,-,TRBV21-1